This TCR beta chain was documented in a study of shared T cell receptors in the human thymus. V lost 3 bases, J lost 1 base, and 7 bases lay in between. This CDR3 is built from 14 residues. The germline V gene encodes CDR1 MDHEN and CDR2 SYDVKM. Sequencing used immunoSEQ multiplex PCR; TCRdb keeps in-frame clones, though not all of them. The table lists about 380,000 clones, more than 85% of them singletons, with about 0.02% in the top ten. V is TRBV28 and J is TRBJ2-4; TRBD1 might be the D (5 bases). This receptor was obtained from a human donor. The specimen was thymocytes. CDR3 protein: CASSFGHAKNIQYF. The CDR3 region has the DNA TGTGCCAGCAGTTTTGGACACGCCAAAAACATTCAGTACTTC.